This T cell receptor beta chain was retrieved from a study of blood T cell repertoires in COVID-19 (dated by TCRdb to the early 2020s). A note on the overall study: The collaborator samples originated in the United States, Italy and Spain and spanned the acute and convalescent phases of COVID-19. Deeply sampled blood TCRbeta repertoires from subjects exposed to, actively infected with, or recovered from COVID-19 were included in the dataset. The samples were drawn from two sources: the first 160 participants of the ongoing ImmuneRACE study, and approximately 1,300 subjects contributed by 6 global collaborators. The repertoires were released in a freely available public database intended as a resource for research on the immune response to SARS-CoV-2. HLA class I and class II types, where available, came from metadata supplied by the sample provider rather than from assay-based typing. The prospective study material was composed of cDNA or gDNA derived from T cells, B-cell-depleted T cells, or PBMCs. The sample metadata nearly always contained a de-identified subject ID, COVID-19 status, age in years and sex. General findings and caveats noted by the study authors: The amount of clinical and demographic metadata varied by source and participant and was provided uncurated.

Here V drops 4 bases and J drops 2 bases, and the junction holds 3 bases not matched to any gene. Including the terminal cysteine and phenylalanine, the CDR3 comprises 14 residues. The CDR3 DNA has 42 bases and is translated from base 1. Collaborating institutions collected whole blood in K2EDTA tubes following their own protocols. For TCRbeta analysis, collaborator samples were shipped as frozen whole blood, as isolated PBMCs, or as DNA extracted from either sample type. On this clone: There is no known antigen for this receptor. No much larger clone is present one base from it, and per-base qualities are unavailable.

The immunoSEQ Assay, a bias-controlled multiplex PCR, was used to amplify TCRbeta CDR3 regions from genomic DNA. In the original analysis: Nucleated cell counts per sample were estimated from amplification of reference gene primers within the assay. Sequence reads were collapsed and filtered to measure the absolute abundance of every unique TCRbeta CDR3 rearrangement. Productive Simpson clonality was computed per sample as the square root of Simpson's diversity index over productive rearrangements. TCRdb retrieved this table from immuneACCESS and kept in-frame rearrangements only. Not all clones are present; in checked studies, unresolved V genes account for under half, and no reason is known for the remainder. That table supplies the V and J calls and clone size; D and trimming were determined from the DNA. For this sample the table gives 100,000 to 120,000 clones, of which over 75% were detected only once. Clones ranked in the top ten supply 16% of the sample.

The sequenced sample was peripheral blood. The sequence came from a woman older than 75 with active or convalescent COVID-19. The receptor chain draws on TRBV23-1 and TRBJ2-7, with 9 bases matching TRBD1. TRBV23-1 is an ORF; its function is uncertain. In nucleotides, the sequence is TGCGCCAGCAGTCCGGACAGGGGCACCTACGAGCAGTACTTC. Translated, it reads CASSPDRGTYEQYF.